This T cell receptor (beta chain) originates from a study of blood T cell repertoires in COVID-19. The overall study: In each case, the material was cDNA or gDNA derived from T cells, B-cell-depleted T cells, or PBMCs.

Germline V gene data show CDR1 as SGHTS and CDR2 as YDEGEE. V gave up 4 bases and J gave up 2 bases; unmatched junction bases: 8. The CDR3 length is 16 residues. Profiling relied on immunoSEQ multiplex PCR, and the TCRdb table lists in-frame clones only, not all of them. The sample has 310,000 or so clones, over 80% seen once. Sequences were obtained from PBMCs or T cells enriched from blood (not recorded which). The clonotype originates from a woman under 30 who had recovered from COVID-19. The rearrangement uses TRBV5-8 and TRBJ1-4; 7 bases map to TRBD1. CDR3: CASSRPGGTTNEKLFF. The CDR3 region has the DNA TGTGCCAGCAGCAGACCAGGGGGTACGACTAATGAAAAACTGTTTTTT.